Here is one TCR beta chain with its context. There are many counts of this clonotype. What antigen it recognizes has not been identified. No much larger clone exists at a distance of one base, and base qualities are not known. The sample's time point label, in plain terms: technical triplicate 2. Libraries from unsorted PBMCs were made from 2 million PBMCs kept in RNAlater at -80 degrees C until RNA extraction. Peripheral blood underwent Ficoll-Hypaque density gradient centrifugation to isolate PBMCs, which were then cryopreserved in liquid nitrogen. The data originate from a study of neurological immune-mediated disorders (dated by TCRdb to about 2019). Context from the whole study: Peripheral blood TCR-beta repertoires from HTLV-I-associated myelopathy (HAM/TSP) patients, multiple sclerosis patients and healthy controls were compared by UMI-based sequencing. The approximately 99 TCR-beta libraries included longitudinal samples, technical triplicates and paired sorted CD4+ and CD8+ T-cell subsets alongside PBMC samples. To precisely calculate how much the frequency of each individual clone varied, libraries were sequenced in technical triplicate. The cohort was made up of about 65 subjects, consisting of 15 or so HAM/TSP patients, 35 or so multiple sclerosis patients and approximately 20 healthy controls. Study-wide findings and limitations: TCR clonal expansion was highest in HAM/TSP patients and lowest in MS patients, with MS patients falling below even healthy controls. Across subjects, expanded clones never shared an identical CDR3 amino acid sequence, which suggests that the TCR-beta repertoires in every group were private.

cDNA was synthesized by template-switch 5'RACE using a primer with a 10-nucleotide random unique molecular identifier that tagged each TCR transcript. Every sequencing run yielded over 190 million TCR-beta sequences covering 15-18 subjects. The RNeasy kit was used to extract total RNA. The KAPA Real-time Library Amplification kit was used to amplify TCR-beta VDJ regions with primers for the TCR constant region and the 5'RACE anchor. A first PCR added sample indexes and Illumina adaptors, after which a second PCR increased the library yield. After Ampure bead purification, the roughly 650 bp TCR product was size-selected on a 2% E-gel SizeSelection system. Before pooling, library quality was assessed on a Bioanalyzer, concentration was determined with Qubit, and library quantification was performed with the Kapa Library Quantification kit. Paired-end 2 x 150 bp sequencing of the libraries was performed on an Illumina HiSeq 2500. To increase sequence diversity, about 25-30% phiX was spiked into each library pool. The paper's data handling went like this. Quality-filtered reads were processed with the UMI-based MiGEC pipeline, and over 85% of raw TCR sequences were removed by the MiGEC pipeline during error correction. IMGT germline references were used for aligning VDJ genes, and each clonotype was defined as a unique CDR3 amino acid sequence together with its V-J genes. Clonal expansion, Shannon diversity and CDR3 relatedness were evaluated with VDJtools (CalcPairwiseDistances, ClusterSamples), while phylogenetic trees were built in CLCbio workbench. Expanded clones were defined as having at least 8 unique UMIs, based on coefficient-of-variation modelling across technical triplicates. The public sequencing data were trimmed at Q25 with fastp and processed into clonotypes with MiXCR by TCRdb, which kept only in-frame beta chains. Each CDR3 protein appears once, grouped with its most common genes and DNA. These V and J calls rely on TCRdb rather than the paper's analysis. The sample contains about 59,000 distinct CDR3 sequences, 24% of them found a single time. The ten most abundant clones make up around 4.5% of the sample.

Including the terminal cysteine and phenylalanine, the CDR3 comprises 15 residues. The DNA shown is the 45-base CDR3, in frame from base 1. Per the germline V gene (reference sequence), SGHKS is the CDR1 and YYEKEE is the CDR2. V is reduced by 3 bases and J by 4 bases, leaving a spacing of 16 bases between them. The clonotype comes from a man in his sixties with HTLV-1-associated myelopathy (HAM/TSP). The sample was PBMCs. The rearranged chain carries TRBV5-5 and TRBJ1-2; the D gene is perhaps TRBD1, on 6 matching bases. The CDR3 reads as follows: CASSSTMQGSYGYTF. The DNA reads TGTGCCAGCAGCTCCACCATGCAGGGGAGCTATGGCTACACCTTC.